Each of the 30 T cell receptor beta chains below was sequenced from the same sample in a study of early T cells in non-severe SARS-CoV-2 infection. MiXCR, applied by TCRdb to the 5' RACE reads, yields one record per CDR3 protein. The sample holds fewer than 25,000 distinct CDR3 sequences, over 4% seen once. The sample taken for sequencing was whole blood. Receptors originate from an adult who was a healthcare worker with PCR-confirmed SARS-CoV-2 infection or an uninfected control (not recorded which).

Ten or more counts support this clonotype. The CDR3 is CASSIRGTGSTGELFF. DNA for the CDR3: TGTGCCAGCAGCATCCGAGGGACAGGGAGCACCGGGGAGCTGTTTTTT. This rearrangement joins TRBV3-1 to TRBJ2-2; 9 bases are shared with TRBD1. CDR1 is LGHDT, CDR2 YNNKEL, per germline (reference sequence). The CDR3 has 16 residues. After removal of 5 bases from V and 4 bases from J, the junction contained 8 bases not matched to a gene.

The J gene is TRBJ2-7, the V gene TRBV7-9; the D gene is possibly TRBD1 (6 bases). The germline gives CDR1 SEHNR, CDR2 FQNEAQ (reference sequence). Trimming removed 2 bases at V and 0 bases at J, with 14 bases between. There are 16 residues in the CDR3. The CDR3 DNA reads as TGTGCCAGCAGCTTAATCGTGACAGGCGTCTCCTACGAGCAGTACTTC. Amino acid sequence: CASSLIVTGVSYEQYF.

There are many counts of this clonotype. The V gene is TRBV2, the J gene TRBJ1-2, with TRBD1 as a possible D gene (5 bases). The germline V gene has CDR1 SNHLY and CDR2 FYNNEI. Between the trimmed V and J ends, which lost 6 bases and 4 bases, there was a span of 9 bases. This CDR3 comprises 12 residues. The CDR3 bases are TGTGCCAGCAGGAAAGGGACCTATGGCTACACCTTC. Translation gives CASRKGTYGYTF.

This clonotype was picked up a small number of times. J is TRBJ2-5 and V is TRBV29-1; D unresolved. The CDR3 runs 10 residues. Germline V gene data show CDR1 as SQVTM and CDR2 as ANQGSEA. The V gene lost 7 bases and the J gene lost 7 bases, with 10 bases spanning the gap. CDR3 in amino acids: CSGTDGTQYF. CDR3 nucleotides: TGCAGCGGGACGGACGGGACCCAGTACTTC.

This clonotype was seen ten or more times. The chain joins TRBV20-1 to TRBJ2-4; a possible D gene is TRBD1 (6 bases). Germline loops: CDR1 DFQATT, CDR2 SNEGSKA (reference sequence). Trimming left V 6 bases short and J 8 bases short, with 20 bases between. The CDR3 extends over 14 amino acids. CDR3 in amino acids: CSAVQRTVVDIQYF. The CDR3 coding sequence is TGCAGTGCAGTACAGCGGACAGTTGTAGACATTCAGTACTTC.

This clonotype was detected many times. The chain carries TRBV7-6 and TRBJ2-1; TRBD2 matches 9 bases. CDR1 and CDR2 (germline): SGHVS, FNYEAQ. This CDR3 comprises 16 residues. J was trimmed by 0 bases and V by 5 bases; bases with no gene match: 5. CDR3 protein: CASSTQRGVSYNEQFF. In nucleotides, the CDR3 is TGTGCCAGCAGCACTCAGCGGGGGGTCTCCTACAATGAGCAGTTCTTC.

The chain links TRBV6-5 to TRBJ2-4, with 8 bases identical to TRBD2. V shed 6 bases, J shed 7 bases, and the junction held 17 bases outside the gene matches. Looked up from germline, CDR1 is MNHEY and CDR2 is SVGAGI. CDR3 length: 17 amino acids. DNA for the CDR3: TGTGCCAGCAGCCATGAAGCCGCGGGGGGCCGGGGGAACATTCAGTACTTC. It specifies CASSHEAAGGRGNIQYF.

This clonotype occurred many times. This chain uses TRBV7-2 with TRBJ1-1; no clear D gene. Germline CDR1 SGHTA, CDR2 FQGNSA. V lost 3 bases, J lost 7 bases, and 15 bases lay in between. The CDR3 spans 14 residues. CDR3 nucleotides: TGTGCCAGCAGCTTTTCCGGGCCCGGCGGTGAAGCTTTCTTT. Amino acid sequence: CASSFSGPGGEAFF.

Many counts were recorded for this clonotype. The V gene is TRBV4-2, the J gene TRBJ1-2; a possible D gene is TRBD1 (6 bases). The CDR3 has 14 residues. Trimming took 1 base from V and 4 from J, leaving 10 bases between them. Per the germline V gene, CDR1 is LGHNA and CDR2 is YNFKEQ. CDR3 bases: TGTGCCAGCAGCCAAGTGGCGGACAGCTATGGCTACACCTTC. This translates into CASSQVADSYGYTF.

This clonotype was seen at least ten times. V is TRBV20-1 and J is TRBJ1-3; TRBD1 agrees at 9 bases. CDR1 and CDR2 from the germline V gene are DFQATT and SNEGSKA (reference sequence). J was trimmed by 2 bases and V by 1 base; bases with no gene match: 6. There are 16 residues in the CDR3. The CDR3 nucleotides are TGCAGTGCTAGAGGACCGGGACAGGGTGCTGGAAACACCATATATTTT. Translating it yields CSARGPGQGAGNTIYF.

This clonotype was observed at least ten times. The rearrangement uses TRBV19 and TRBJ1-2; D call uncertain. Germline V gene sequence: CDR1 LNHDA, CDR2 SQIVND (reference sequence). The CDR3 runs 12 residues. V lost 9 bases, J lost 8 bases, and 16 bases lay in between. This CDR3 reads CASQGPTGGYTF. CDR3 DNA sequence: TGTGCCAGCCAAGGGCCCACTGGGGGCTACACCTTC.

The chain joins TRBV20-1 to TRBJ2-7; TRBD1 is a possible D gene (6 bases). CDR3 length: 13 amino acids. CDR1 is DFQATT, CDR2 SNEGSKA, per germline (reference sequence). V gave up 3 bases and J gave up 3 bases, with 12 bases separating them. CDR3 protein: CSARAGELYEQYF. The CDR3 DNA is TGCAGTGCTAGGGCAGGGGAGCTCTACGAGCAGTACTTC.

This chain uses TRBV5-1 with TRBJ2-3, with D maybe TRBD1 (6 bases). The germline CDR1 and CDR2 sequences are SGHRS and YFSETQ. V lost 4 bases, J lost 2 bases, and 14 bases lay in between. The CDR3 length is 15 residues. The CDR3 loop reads CASSPSTGPTDTQYF. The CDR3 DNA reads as TGCGCCAGCAGCCCATCGACAGGACCCACAGATACGCAGTATTTT.

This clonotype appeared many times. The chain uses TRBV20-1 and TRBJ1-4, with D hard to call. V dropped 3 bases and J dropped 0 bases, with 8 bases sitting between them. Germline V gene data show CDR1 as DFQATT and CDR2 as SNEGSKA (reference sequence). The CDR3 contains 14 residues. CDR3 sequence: CSASPGSTNEKLFF. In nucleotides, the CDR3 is TGCAGTGCTAGCCCGGGTTCAACTAATGAAAAACTGTTTTTT.

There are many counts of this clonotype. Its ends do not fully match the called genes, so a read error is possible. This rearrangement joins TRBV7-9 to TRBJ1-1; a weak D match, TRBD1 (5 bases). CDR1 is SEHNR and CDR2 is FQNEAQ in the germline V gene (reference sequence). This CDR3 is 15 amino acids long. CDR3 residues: CASSVGEDPNAEAFF. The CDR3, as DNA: TGTGCCAGCAGCGTAGGGGAGGACCCGAACGCTGAAGCTTTCTTT.

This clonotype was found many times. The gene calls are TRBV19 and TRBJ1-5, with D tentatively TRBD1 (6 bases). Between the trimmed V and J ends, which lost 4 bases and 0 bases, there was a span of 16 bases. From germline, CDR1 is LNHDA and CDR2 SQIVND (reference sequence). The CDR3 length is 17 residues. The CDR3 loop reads CASSNRRQGYSNQPQHF. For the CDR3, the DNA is TGTGCCAGTAGTAACCGCAGGCAGGGGTATAGCAATCAGCCCCAGCATTTT.

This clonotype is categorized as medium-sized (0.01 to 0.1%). CDR3 DNA: TGTGCCAGCAGTGAAATCGGGTCCTACAATGAGCAGTTCTTC. This gives the protein CASSEIGSYNEQFF. The J gene is TRBJ2-1, the V gene TRBV2; D uncertain. Germline loops: CDR1 SNHLY, CDR2 FYNNEI. The ends were cut back, 2 bases at V and 1 base at J, with 6 bases in the middle. The CDR3 extends over 14 amino acids.

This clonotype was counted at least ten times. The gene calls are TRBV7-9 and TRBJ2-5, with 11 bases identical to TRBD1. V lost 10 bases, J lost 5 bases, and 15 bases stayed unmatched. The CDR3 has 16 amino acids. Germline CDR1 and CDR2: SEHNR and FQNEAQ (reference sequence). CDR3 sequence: CATTLWDRGGQETQYF. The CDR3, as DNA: TGTGCCACCACGTTGTGGGACAGGGGGGGTCAGGAGACCCAGTACTTC.

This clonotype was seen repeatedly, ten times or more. CDR3 in amino acids: CSAKHNAGQYF. CDR3 in DNA: TGCAGTGCTAAACATAACGCGGGGCAGTACTTC. The chain is built from TRBV20-1 and TRBJ2-7, with D possibly being TRBD2 (5 bases). There are 11 residues in the CDR3. CDR1 and CDR2 (germline): DFQATT, SNEGSKA (reference sequence). Trimming stripped 4 bases from V and 9 bases from J, with 13 bases between.

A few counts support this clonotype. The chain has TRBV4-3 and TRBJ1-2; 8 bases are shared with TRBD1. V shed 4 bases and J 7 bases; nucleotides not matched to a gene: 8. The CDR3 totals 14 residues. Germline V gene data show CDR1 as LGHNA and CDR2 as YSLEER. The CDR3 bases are TGCGCCAGCAGCCTACGACAGGGGATGAGTGGCTACACCTTC. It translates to CASSLRQGMSGYTF.

The CDR3 is CASSQSRGGTGANVLTF. DNA of the CDR3: TGCGCCAGCAGCCAATCCCGCGGGGGGACTGGGGCCAACGTCCTGACTTTC. The genes are TRBV4-1 and TRBJ2-6; 8 bases are shared with TRBD2. The V and J ends lost 2 bases and 2 bases, in that order; junction bases with no gene match: 5. CDR3 size: 17 residues. Germline V CDR1 and CDR2: MGHRA, YSYEKL.

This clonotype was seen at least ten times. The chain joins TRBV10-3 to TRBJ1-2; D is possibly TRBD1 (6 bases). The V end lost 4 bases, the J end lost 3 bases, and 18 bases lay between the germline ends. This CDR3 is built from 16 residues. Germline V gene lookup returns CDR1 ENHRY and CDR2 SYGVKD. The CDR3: CAISGRDRGLDYGYTF. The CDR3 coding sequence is TGTGCCATCAGTGGCCGCGATCGGGGGCTTGACTATGGCTACACCTTC.

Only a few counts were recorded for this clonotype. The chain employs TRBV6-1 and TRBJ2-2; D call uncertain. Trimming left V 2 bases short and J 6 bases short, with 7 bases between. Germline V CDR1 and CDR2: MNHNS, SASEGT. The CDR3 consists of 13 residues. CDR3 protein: CASSELLAGELFF. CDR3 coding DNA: TGTGCCAGCAGTGAACTTTTGGCCGGGGAGCTGTTTTTT.

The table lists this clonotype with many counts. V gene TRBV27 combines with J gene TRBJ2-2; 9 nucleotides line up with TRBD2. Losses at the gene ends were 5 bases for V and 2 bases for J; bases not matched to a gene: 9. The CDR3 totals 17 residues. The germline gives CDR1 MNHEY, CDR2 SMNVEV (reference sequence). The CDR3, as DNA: TGTGCCAGCAGTCCGTTCCCGACTAGCGGTAACACCGGGGAGCTGTTTTTT. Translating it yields CASSPFPTSGNTGELFF.

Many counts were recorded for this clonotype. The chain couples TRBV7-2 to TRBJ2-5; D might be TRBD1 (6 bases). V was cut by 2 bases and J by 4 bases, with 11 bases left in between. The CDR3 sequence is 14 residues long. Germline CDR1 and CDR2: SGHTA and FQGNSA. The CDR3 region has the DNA TGTGCCAGCAGCTTACAGGGGACCGGAGAGACCCAGTACTTC. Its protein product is CASSLQGTGETQYF.

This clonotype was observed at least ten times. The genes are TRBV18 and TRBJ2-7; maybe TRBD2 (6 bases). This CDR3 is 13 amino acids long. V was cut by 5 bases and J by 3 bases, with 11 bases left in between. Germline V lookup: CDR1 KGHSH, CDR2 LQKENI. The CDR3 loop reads CASSASGGYEQYF. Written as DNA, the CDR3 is TGTGCCAGCTCAGCCTCCGGGGGCTACGAGCAGTACTTC.

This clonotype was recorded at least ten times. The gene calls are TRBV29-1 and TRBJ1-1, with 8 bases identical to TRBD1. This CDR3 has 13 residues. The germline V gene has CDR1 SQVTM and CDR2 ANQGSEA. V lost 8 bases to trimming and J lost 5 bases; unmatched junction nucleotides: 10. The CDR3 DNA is TGCAGCCTGAAAGACAGGGGAGAGACTGAAGCTTTCTTT. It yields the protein CSLKDRGETEAFF.

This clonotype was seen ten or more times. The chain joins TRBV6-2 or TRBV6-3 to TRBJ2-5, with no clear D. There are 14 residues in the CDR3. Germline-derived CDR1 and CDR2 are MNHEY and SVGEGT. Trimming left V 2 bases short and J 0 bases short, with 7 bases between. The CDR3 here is CASSYTSYQETQYF. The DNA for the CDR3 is TGTGCCAGCAGTTACACCTCGTACCAAGAGACCCAGTACTTC.

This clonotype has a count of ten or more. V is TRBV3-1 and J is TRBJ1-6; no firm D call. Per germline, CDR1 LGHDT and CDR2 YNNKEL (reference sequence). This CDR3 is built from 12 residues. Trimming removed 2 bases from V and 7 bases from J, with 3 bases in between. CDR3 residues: CASSQLNSPLHF. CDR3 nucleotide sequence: TGTGCCAGCAGCCAACTGAATTCACCCCTCCACTTT.

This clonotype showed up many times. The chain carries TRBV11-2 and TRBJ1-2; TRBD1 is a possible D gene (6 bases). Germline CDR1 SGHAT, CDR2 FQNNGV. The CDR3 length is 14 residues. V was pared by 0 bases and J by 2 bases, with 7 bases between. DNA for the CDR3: TGTGCCAGCAGCTTAGAAAGGGGGAACTATGGCTACACCTTC. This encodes CASSLERGNYGYTF.